This paragraph covers one TCR beta chain sequence. The target antigen is unknown. Trimming removed 5 bases at V and 9 bases at J, with 13 bases between. Per the germline V gene, CDR1 is KGHSH and CDR2 is LQKENI. CDR3 size: 13 residues. The data stem from a study of cytomegalovirus exposure and HLA in healthy donors. Study-wide points: TCR beta sequences numbering about 17,000 were associated with HLA alleles at 0.05 false discovery rate in a later analysis. Through in vitro validation, a few CMV-associated chains were shown to be specific for CMV antigens.

The study ran its PCR with 60 Vbeta and 13 Jbeta primers. Assay used: immunoSEQ multiplex PCR; TCRdb lists only in-frame clones, some missing. The data hold about 160,000 clones, with less than 80% observed a single time. The sequencing sample was made of PBMCs. The TCR comes from a man between 35 and 55 years old in good health and CMV-seronegative. This chain links TRBV18 with TRBJ1-4; weak D call: TRBD1 (6 bases). This chain's CDR3 is CASSGDTGKKLFF. DNA for the CDR3: TGTGCCAGCTCAGGGGACACCGGTAAAAAACTGTTTTTT.